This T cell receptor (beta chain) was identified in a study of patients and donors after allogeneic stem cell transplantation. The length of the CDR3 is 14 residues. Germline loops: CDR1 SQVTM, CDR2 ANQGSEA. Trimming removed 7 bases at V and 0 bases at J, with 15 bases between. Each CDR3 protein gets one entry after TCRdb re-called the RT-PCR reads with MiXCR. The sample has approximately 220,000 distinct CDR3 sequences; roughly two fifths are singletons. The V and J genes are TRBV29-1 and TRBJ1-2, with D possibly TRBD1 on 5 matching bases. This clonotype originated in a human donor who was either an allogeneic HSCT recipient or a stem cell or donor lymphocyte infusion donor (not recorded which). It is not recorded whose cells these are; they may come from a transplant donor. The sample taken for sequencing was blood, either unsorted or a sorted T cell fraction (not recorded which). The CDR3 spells CSAWDGETNYGYTF. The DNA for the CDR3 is TGCAGCGCTTGGGACGGTGAGACTAACTATGGCTACACCTTC.